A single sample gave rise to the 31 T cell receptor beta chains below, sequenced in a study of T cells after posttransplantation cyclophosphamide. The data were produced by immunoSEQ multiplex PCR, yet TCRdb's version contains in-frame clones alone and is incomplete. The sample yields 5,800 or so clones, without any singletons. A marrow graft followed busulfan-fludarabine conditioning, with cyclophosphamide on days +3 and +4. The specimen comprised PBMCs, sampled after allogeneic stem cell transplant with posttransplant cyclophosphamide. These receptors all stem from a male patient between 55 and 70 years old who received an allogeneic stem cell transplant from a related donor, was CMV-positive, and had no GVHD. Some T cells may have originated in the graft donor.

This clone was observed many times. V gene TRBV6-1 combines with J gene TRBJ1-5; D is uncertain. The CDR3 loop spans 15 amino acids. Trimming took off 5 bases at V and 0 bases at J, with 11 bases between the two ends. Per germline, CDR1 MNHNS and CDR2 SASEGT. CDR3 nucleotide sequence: TGTGCCAGCAGTCCCCTCCTATATAGCAATCAGCCCCAGCATTTT. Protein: CASSPLLYSNQPQHF.

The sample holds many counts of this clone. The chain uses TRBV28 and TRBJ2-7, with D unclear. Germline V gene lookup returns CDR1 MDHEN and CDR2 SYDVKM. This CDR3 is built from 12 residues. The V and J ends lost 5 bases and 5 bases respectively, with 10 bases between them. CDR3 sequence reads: CASSILPHEQYF. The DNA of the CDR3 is TGTGCCAGCAGTATTCTACCCCACGAGCAGTACTTC.

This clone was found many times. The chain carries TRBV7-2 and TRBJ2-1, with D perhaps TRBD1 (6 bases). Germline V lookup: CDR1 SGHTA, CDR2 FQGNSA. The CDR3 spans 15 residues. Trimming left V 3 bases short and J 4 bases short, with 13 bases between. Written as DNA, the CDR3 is TGTGCCAGCAGCTTTGACAGGAGGAATTACAATGAGCAGTTCTTC. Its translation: CASSFDRRNYNEQFF.

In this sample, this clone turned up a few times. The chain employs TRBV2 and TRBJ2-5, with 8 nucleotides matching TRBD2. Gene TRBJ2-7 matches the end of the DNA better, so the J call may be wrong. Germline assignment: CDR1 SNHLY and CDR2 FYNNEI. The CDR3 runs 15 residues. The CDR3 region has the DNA TGTGCCAGCAGTGGGAGCGGGGGACCCTCCTACGAGCAGTACTTC. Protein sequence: CASSGSGGPSYEQYF.

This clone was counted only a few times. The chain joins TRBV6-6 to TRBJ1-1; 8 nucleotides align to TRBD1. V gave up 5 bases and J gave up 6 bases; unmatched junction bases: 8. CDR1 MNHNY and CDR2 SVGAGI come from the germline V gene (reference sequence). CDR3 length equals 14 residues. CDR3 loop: CASSPQDRGPEAFF. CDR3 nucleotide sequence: TGTGCCAGCAGTCCCCAAGACAGGGGCCCTGAAGCTTTCTTT.

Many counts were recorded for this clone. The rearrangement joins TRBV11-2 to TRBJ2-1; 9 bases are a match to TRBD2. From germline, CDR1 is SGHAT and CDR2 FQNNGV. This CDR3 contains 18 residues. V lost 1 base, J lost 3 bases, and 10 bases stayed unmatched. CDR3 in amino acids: CASSLVGGGAGLYNEQFF. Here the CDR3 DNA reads TGTGCCAGCAGCTTAGTCGGCGGGGGGGCTGGCCTCTACAATGAGCAGTTCTTC.

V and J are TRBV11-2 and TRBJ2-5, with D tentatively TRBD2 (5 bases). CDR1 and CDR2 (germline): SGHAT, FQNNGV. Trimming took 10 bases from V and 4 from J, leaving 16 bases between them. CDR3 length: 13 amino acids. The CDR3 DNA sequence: TGTGCCACCACAGAGGGTTTGGGAGAGACCCAGTACTTC. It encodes CATTEGLGETQYF.

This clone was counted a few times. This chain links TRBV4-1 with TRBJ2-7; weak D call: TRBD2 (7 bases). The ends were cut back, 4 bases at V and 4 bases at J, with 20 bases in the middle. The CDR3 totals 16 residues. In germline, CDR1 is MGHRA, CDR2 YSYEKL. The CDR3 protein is CASSPQNGGGPYEQYF. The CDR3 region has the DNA TGCGCCAGCAGCCCCCAAAATGGGGGGGGCCCTTACGAGCAGTACTTC.

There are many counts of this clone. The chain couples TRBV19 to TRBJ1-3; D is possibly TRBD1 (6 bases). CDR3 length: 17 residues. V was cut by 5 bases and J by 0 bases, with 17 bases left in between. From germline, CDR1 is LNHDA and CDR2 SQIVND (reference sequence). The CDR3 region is CASSAGDTRSSGNTIYF. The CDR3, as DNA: TGTGCCAGTAGTGCGGGGGACACCCGAAGCTCTGGAAACACCATATATTTT.

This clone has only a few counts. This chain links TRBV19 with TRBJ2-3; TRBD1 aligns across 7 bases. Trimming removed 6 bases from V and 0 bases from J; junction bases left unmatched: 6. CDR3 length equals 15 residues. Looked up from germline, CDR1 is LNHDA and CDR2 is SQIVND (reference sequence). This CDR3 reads CASRFGTASTDTQYF. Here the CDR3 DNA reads TGTGCCAGTAGATTCGGGACAGCTAGCACAGATACGCAGTATTTT.

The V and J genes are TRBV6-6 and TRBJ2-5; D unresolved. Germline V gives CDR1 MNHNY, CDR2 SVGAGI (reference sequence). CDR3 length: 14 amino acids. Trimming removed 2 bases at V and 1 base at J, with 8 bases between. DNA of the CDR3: TGTGCCAGCAGTTACCGGAACAGCCAAGAGACCCAGTACTTC. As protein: CASSYRNSQETQYF.

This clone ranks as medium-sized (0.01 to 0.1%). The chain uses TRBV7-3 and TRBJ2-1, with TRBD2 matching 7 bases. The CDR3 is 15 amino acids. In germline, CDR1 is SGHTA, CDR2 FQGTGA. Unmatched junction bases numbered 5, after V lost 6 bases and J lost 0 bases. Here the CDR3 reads CASSPAGSSYNEQFF. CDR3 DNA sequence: TGTGCCAGCAGTCCAGCGGGGAGCTCCTACAATGAGCAGTTCTTC. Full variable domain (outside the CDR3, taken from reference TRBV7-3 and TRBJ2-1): GAGVSQTPSNKVTEKGKYVELRCDPISGHTALYWYRQSLGQGPEFLIYFQGTGAADDSGLPNDRFFAVRPEGSVSTLKIQRTERGDSAVYLCASSPAGSSYNEQFFGPGTRLTVL.

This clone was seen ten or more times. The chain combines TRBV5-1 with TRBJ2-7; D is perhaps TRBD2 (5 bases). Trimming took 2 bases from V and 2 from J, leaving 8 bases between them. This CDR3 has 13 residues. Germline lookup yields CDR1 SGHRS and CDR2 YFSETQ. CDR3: CASSFPSPYEQYF. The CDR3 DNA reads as TGCGCCAGCAGCTTCCCTAGCCCCTACGAGCAGTACTTC.

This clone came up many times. CDR3 protein: CAWSGRLQGGYEQYF. For the CDR3, the DNA is TGTGCCTGGAGCGGTAGATTGCAGGGGGGCTACGAGCAGTACTTC. The rearrangement joins TRBV30 to TRBJ2-7; possible D gene TRBD1, 7 bases. The CDR3 length is 15 residues. The V gene lost 3 bases and the J gene lost 3 bases, with 18 bases spanning the gap. Germline values: CDR1 GTSNPN, CDR2 SVGIG (reference sequence).

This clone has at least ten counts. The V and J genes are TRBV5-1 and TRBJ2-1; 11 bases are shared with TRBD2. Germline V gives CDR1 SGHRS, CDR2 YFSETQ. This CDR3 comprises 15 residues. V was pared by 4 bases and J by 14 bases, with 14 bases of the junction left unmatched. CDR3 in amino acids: CASSLLAGGPPSEFF. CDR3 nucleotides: TGCGCCAGCAGCCTCTTAGCGGGGGGGCCCCCGTCGGAGTTCTTC.

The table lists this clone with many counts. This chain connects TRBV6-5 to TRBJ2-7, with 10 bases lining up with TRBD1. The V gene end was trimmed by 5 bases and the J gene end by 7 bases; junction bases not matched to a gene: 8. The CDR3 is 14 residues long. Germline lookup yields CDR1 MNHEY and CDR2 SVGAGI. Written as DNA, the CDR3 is TGTGCCAGCAGTACCCGACAGGGGGCCGGGGAGCAGTACTTC. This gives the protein CASSTRQGAGEQYF.

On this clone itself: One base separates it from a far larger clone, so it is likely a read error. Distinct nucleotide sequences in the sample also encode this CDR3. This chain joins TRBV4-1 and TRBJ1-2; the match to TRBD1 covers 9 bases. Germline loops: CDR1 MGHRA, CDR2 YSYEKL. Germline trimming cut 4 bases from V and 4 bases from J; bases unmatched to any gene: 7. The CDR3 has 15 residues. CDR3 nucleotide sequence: TGCGCCAGCAGCCCCTCCGGGACAGGGCCCTATGGCTACACCTTC. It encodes CASSPSGTGPYGYTF.

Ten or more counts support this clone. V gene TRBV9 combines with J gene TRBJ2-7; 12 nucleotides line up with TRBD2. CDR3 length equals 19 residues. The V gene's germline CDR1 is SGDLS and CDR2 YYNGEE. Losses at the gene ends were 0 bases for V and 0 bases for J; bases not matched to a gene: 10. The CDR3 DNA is TGTGCCAGCAGCGTAGGGTCTAGCGGGGGGGCCCCCCTCTCCTACGAGCAGTACTTC. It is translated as CASSVGSSGGAPLSYEQYF.

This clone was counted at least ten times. CDR3 residues: CASSSSGGISPLHF. The DNA of the CDR3 is TGTGCCAGCAGCTCTTCAGGGGGCATTTCACCCCTCCACTTT. The chain is built from TRBV13 and TRBJ1-6; TRBD1 matches 8 bases. This CDR3 is built from 14 residues. The germline V gene encodes CDR1 PRHDT and CDR2 FYEKMQ (reference sequence). J was trimmed by 9 bases and V by 4 bases; bases with no gene match: 5.

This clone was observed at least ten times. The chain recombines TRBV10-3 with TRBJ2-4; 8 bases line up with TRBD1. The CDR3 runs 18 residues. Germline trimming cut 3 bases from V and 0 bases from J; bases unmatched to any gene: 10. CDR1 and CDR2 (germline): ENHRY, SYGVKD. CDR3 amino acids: CAISESQGAGLAKNIQYF. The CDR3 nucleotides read TGTGCCATCAGTGAATCCCAGGGGGCGGGATTAGCCAAAAACATTCAGTACTTC.

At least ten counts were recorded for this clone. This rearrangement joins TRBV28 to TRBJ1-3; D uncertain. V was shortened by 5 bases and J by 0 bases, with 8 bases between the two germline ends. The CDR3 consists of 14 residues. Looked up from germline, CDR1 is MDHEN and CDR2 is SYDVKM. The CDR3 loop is CASSPHSSGNTIYF. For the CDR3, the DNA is TGTGCCAGCAGTCCGCACTCCTCTGGAAACACCATATATTTT.

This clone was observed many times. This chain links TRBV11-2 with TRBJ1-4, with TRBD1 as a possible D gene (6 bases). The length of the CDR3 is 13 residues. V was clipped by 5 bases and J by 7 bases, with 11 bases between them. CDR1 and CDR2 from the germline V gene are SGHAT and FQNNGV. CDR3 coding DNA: TGTGCCAGCAGCGAAAGACAGGCTGAAAAACTGTTTTTT. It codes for CASSERQAEKLFF.

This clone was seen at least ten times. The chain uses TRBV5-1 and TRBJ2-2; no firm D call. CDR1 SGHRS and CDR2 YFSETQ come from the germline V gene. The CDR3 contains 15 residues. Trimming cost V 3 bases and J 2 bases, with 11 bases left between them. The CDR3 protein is CASSSPSFNTGELFF. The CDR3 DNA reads TGCGCCAGCAGCTCCCCGAGCTTCAACACCGGGGAGCTGTTTTTT.

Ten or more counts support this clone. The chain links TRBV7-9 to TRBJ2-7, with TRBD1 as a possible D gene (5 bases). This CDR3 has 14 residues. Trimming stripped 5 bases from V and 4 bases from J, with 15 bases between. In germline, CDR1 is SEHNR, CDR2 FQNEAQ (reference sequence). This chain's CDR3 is CASSPKGSRYEQYF. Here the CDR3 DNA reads TGTGCCAGCAGCCCGAAGGGGTCCAGGTACGAGCAGTACTTC.

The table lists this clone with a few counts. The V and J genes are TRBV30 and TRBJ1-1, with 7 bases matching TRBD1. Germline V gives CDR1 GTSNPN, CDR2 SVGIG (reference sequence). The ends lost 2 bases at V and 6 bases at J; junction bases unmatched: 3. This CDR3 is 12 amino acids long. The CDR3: CAWSPGQAEAFF. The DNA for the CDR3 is TGTGCCTGGAGTCCTGGACAGGCTGAAGCTTTCTTT.

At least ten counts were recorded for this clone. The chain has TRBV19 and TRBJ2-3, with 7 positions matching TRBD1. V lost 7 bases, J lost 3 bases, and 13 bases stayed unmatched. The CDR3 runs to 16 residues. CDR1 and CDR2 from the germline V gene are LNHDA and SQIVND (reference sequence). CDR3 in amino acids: CASKRNRQGVTDTQYF. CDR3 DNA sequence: TGTGCCAGTAAGCGGAACAGACAGGGTGTGACAGATACGCAGTATTTT.

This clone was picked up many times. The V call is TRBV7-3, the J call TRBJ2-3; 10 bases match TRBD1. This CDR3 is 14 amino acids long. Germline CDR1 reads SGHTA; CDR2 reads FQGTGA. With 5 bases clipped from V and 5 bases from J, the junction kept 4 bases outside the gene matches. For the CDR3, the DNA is TGTGCCAGCAGCCCGGGACAGGGGAGAGATACGCAGTATTTT. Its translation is CASSPGQGRDTQYF.

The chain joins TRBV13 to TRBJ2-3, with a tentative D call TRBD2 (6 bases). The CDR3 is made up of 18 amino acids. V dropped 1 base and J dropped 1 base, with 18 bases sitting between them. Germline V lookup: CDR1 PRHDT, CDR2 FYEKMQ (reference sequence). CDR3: CASSLDGTRSGGTDTQYF. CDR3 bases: TGTGCCAGCAGCTTAGATGGTACTAGGTCGGGGGGCACAGATACGCAGTATTTT.

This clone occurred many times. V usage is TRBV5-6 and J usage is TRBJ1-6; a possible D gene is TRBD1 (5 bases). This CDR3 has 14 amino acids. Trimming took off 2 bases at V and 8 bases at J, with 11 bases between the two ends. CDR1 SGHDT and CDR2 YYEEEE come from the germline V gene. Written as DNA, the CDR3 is TGTGCCAGCAGCTTTCGGCCGGGGGATTCACCCCTCCACTTT. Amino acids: CASSFRPGDSPLHF.

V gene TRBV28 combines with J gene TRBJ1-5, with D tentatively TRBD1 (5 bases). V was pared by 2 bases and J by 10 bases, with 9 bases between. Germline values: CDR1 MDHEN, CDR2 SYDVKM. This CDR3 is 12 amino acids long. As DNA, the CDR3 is TGTGCCAGCAGTTTACCAAGGGGCCCCCAGCATTTT. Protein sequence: CASSLPRGPQHF.

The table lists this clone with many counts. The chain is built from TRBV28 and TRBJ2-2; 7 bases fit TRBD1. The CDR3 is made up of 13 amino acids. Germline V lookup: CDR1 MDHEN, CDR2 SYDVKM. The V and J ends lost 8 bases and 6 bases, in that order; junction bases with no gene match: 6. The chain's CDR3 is CASRTQGSGELFF. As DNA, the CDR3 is TGTGCCAGCCGGACACAGGGGTCCGGGGAGCTGTTTTTT.